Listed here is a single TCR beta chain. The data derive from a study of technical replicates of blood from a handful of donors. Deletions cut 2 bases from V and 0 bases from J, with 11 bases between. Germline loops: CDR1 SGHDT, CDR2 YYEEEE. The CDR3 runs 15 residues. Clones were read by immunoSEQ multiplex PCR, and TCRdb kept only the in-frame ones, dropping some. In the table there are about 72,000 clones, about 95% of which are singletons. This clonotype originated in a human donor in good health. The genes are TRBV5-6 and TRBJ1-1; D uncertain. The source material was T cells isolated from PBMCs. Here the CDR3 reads CASSFSPSMNTEAFF. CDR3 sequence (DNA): TGTGCCAGCAGCTTTAGCCCTAGCATGAACACTGAAGCTTTCTTT.